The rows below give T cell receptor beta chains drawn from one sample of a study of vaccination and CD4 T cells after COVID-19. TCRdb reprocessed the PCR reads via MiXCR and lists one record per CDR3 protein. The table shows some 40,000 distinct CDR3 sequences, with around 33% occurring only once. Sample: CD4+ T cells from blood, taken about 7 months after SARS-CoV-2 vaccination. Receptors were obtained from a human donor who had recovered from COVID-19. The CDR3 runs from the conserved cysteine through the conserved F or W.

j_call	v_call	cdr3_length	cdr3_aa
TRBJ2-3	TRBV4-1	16	CASSQVLSGKDDTQYF
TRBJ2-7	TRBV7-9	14	CASSLESGGYEQYF
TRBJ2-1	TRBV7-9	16	CASSTTSGSSYNEQFF
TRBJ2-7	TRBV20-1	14	CSGAGTSRSYEQYF
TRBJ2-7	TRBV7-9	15	CASTQGGLVTEEQYF
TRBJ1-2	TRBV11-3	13	CASSYRVYSGYTF
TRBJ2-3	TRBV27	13	CASKRDGGDTQYF
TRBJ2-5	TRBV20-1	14	CSAYRRGNQETQYF
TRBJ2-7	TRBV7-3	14	CASSPDRGVNEQYF
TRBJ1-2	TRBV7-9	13	CASSLEQPYGYTF
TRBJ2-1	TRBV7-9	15	CASSPRNSGRDEQFF
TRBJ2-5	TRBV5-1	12	CASSLGPETQYF
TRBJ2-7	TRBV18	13	CASSPGLADEQYF
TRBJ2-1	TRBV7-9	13	CASSFAVELEQFF
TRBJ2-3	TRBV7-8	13	CASSGASTDTQYF
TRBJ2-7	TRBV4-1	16	CASSQDRTSSAYEQYF
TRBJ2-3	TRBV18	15	CASSPLSGRTDTQYF
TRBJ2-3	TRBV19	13	CASRAGATDTQYF
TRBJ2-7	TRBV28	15	CASSPRQDLPYEQYF
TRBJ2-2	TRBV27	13	CASSLEASGELFF
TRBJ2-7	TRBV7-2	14	CASSFGGGSYEQYF
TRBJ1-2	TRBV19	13	CASSTARGNGYTF
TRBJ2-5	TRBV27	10	CASSFGRRYF
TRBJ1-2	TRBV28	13	CASSLLGGLGYTF
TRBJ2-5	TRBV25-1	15	CASSFSAGNQETQYF
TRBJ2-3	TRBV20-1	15	CSASGVWGELPTQYF
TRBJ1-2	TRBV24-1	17	CATSDTRPGQGAVGYTF
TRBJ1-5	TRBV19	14	CASSINRDNQPQHF
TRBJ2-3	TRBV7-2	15	CASSWDSQSTDTQYF
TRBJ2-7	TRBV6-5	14	CASSYEGRIYEQYF
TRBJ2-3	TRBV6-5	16	CASSYSGLAGSDTQYF
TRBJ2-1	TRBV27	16	CASSSTSGSSYNEQFF
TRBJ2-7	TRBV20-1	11	CSAVPSYEQYF
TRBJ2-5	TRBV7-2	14	CASSLDRFQETQYF
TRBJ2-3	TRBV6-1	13	CASTDRGTDTQYF
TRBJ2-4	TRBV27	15	CASSPSPGLLNIQYF
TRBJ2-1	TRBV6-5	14	CASSYRLTGNEQFF
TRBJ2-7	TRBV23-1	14	CASSLWTGAYEQYF
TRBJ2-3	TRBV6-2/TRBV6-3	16	CASSNILAGNTDTQYF